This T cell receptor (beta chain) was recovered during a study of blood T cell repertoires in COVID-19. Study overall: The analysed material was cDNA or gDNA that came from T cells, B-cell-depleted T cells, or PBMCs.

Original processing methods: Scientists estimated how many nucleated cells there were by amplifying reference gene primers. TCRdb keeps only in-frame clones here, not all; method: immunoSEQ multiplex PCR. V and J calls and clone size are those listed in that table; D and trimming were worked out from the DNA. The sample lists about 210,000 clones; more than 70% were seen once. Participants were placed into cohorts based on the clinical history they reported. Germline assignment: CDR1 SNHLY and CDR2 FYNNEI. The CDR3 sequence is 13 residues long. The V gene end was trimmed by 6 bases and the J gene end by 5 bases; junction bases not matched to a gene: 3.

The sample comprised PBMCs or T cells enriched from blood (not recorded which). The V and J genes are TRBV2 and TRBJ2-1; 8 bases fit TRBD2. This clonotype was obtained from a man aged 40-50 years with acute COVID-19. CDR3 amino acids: CASRGLVNNEQFF. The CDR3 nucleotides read TGTGCCAGCAGGGGACTAGTAAACAATGAGCAGTTCTTC. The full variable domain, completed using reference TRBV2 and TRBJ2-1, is EPEVTQTPSHQVTQMGQEVILRCVPISNHLYFYWYRQILGQKVEFLVSFYNNEISEKSEIFDDQFSVERPDGSNFTLKIRSTKLEDSAMYFCASRGLVNNEQFFGPGTRLTVL.